This TCR beta chain was identified during a study of T cell responses to AZD1222 COVID-19 vaccine. Germline CDR1 and CDR2: SEHNR and FQNEAQ (reference sequence). The CDR3 spans 14 residues. With 1 base removed from V and 0 bases from J, the gap between germline ends came to 6 bases. Clones were read by immunoSEQ multiplex PCR, and TCRdb kept only the in-frame ones, dropping some. The sample includes 20,000 to 30,000 clones, approximately 90% of them seen just once. The chain recombines TRBV7-9 with TRBJ1-1, with unresolved D. The sample in question was peripheral blood, obtained 28 days after the second AZD1222 dose. This sequence originates from an adult who received the AZD1222 COVID-19 vaccine. CDR3 nucleotides: TGTGCCAGCAGCTTAGGTCTCATGAACACTGAAGCTTTCTTT. Its translation: CASSLGLMNTEAFF.